The T cell receptor beta chain under discussion was sequenced for a study of cytomegalovirus exposure and HLA in healthy donors. Regarding the study as a whole: CMV serostatus was the only recorded immune exposure for donors. Three CMV-associated chains were confirmed in vitro to be specific for CMV antigens. Sequencing likely caused a cluster of highly shared sequence variants. A later analysis linked a missense variant in DCLRE1C to the trimming of TCR beta V and J genes.

In regard to this clone: Antigen: not known.

Amplification used 60 Vbeta primers and 13 Jbeta primers. Sequencing used immunoSEQ multiplex PCR; TCRdb keeps in-frame clones, though not all of them. Of 170,000 or so clones in the sample, roughly four fifths were seen once. What was sequenced was PBMCs. The TCR was taken from a male donor in good health and CMV-seronegative.

The CDR3 DNA reads TGTGCCAGCAAGGCAGGGTCAAATCAGCCCCAGCATTTT. Amino acid sequence: CASKAGSNQPQHF. The V and J genes are TRBV6-5 and TRBJ1-5; D possibly corresponds to TRBD1 (5 bases). Germline CDR1 is MNHEY and CDR2 is SVGAGI. V lost 7 bases and J 4 bases, leaving 11 bases between the germline ends. The CDR3 has 13 amino acids.